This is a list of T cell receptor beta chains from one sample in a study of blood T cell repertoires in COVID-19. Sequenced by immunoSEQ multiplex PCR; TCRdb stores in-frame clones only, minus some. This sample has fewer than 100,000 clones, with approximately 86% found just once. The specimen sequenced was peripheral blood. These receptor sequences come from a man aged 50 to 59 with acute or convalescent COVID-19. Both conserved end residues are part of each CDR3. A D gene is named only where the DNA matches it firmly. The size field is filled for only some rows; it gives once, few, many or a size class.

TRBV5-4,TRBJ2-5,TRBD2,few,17,TGTGCCAGCAGCTTAGATGGACTAGCGGGGAGGAAAGAGACCCAGTACTTC,CASSLDGLAGRKETQYF
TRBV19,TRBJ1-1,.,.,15,TGTGCCAGTAGTCCCGCCAGGGGAATGAACACTGAAGCTTTCTTT,CASSPARGMNTEAFF
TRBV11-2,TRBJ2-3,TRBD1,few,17,TGTGCCAGCAGCTTAGAGGCCGCCGGGACAGGCACAGATACGCAGTATTTT,CASSLEAAGTGTDTQYF
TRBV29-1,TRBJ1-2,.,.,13,TGCAGCGTTCTAGGGGGGGCGCCCTATGGCTACACCTTC,CSVLGGAPYGYTF
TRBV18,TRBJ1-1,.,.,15,TGTGCCAGCTCACCCCAGACAGGATCGAACACTGAAGCTTTCTTT,CASSPQTGSNTEAFF
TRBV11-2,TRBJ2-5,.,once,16,TGTGCCAGCAGCTTAGATATGGCGAGGGGGCAAGAGACCCAGTACTTC,CASSLDMARGQETQYF
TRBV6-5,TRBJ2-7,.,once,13,TGTGCCAGCAGTTACTACGCAGGCTACGAGCAGTACTTC,CASSYYAGYEQYF
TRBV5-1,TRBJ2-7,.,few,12,TGCGCCAGCCGTTACCAGGGGGGCGAGCAGTACTTC,CASRYQGGEQYF
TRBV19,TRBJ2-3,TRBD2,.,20,TGTGCCAGTAGTATAGAGATCTCTATTGGTAGCGGGAGCCCAACAGATACGCAGTATTTT,CASSIEISIGSGSPTDTQYF
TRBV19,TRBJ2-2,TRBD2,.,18,TGTGCCAGTACCCGACTAGCGGGAGGATTGGCGAACACCGGGGAGCTGTTTTTT,CASTRLAGGLANTGELFF
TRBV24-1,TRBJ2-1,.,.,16,TGTGCCACCAGTGCTCCTCGAGCGGGCTCCTACAATGAGCAGTTCTTC,CATSAPRAGSYNEQFF
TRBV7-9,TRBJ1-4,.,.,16,TGTGCCAGCAGCCGAGGTCTCCATGCAACTAATGAAAAACTGTTTTTT,CASSRGLHATNEKLFF
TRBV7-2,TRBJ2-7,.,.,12,TGTGCCAGCAGCTTCGACAGCTACGAGCAGTACTTC,CASSFDSYEQYF
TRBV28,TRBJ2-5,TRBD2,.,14,TGTGCCAGCAGTTTTCTAGCGGGGGCGGAGACCCAGTACTTC,CASSFLAGAETQYF
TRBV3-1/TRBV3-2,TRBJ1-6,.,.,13,TGTGCCAGCAGCCCAGGGATCCCTTCACCCCTCCACTTT,CASSPGIPSPLHF
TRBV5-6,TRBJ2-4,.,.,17,TGTGCCAGCAGCTTACCAACCCTTTGGGGGGACAAAAACATTCAGTACTTC,CASSLPTLWGDKNIQYF
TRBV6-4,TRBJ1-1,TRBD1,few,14,TGTGCCAGCAGCCGGGACAGGGTCTCCACTGAAGCTTTCTTT,CASSRDRVSTEAFF
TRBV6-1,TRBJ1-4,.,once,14,TGTGCCAGCAGTGATGGGCAGGGTGGTGAAAAACTGTTTTTT,CASSDGQGGEKLFF
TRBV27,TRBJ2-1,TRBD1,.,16,TGTGCCAGCAGTACAATAACCGGGACAGGGTTGAATGAGCAGTTCTTC,CASSTITGTGLNEQFF
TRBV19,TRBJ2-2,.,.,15,TGTGCCAGTAGTATCCCCAGGGTGAACACCGGGGAGCTGTTTTTT,CASSIPRVNTGELFF
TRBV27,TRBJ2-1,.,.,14,TGTGCCAGCAGTTTTTCGAGGGGGAACAATGAGCAGTTCTTC,CASSFSRGNNEQFF
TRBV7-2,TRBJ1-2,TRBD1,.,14,TGTGCCAGCAGCTCGAACAGGGGAGAGTACGGCTACACCTTC,CASSSNRGEYGYTF
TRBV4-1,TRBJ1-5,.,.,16,TGCGCCAGCAGCCAAGCAGGACAGTCCTTCAATCAGCCCCAGCATTTT,CASSQAGQSFNQPQHF
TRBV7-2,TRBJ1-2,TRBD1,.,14,TGTGCCAGCAGCTTGAGGGGGCAGAACTATGGCTACACCTTC,CASSLRGQNYGYTF
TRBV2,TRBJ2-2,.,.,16,TGTGCCAGCAGTGACGTCAGCGAACTGAACACCGGGGAGCTGTTTTTT,CASSDVSELNTGELFF
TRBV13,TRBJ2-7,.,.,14,TGTGCCAGCAGCTATCGGACTATTTCCTACGAGCAGTACTTC,CASSYRTISYEQYF
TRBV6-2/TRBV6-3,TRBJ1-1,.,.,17,TGTGCCAGCAGTTACTCGATCCAGGGCGGCATGAACACTGAAGCTTTCTTT,CASSYSIQGGMNTEAFF
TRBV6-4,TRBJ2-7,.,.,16,TGTGCCAGCAGTTTAGTCGGTAGCCCACCTTCCTACGAGCAGTACTTC,CASSLVGSPPSYEQYF
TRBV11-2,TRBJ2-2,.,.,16,TGTGCCAGCAGCTTGAGGCAGGGGCGGAACACCGGGGAGCTGTTTTTT,CASSLRQGRNTGELFF
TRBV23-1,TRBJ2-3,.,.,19,TGCGCCAGCAGTCAATTCCAGCCGACGGGGGAGGCCCCTTTGGATACGCAGTATTTT,CASSQFQPTGEAPLDTQYF
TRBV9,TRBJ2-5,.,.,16,TGTGCCAGCAGCGTAGCGAGGGGCGGGACCCACGAGACCCAGTACTTC,CASSVARGGTHETQYF
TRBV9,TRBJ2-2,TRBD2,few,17,TGTGCCAGCAGCGGCGAGAGACTAGCGGGAGGGGGCGGGGAGCTGTTTTTT,CASSGERLAGGGGELFF
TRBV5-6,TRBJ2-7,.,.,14,TGTGCCAGCAGTTGGCGGGGCCGCTCCTACGAGCAGTACTTC,CASSWRGRSYEQYF
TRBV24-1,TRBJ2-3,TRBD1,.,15,TGTGCCACCAGTGATCGACAGGGACCGGGAGATACGCAGTATTTT,CATSDRQGPGDTQYF
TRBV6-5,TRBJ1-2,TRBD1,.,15,TGTGCCAGCAGTTACAGGTGGGACAGAAACTATGGCTACACCTTC,CASSYRWDRNYGYTF
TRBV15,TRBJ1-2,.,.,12,TGTGCCACCAGCGCGGCTAACTATGGCTACACCTTC,CATSAANYGYTF
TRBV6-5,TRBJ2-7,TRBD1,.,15,TGTGCCAGCAAGACAACCGGGACAGTCGCCTACGAGCAGTACTTC,CASKTTGTVAYEQYF
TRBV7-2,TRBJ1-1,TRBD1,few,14,TGTGCCAGCAGCTTATCAGGGGGAAACACTGAAGCTTTCTTT,CASSLSGGNTEAFF
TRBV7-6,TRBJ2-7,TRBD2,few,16,TGTGCCAGCAGCTCAATAGCGGGTCTAAGCTCCTACGAGCAGTACTTC,CASSSIAGLSSYEQYF
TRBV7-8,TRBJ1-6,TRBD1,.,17,TGTGCCAGCAGCCTAAGGGACAGGGGCCTTTCTAATTCACCCCTCCACTTT,CASSLRDRGLSNSPLHF
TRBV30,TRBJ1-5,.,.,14,TGTGCCTGGAGGCCCCCGACTCTCAATCAGCCCCAGCATTTT,CAWRPPTLNQPQHF
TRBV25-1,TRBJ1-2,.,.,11,TGTGCCAGCAGTGCAGGCTATGGCTACACCTTC,CASSAGYGYTF
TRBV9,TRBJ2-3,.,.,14,TGTGCCAGCAGCGGGAGCTTACTTACAGATACGCAGTATTTT,CASSGSLLTDTQYF
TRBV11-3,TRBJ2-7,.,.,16,TGTGCCAGCAGCTTAGTTTTGGGCTTAGCGCCCTACGAGCAGTACTTC,CASSLVLGLAPYEQYF
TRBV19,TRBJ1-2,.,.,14,TGTGCCAGTAGTCAGGTGATCAGGGACTATGGCTACACCTTC,CASSQVIRDYGYTF
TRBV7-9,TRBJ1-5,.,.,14,TGTGCCAGCAGCTTAGACGGGGTGGGTCAGCCCCAGCATTTT,CASSLDGVGQPQHF
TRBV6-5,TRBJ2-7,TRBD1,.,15,TGTGCCAGCAGTTTTCAGACAGGGGCCCCCTACGAGCAGTACTTC,CASSFQTGAPYEQYF
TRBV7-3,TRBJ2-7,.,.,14,TGTGCCAGCAGCTTACAACAGGGATCCTACGAGCAGTACTTC,CASSLQQGSYEQYF
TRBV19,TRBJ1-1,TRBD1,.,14,TGTGCCAGCGACAGGGGTCGGCGGAACACTGAAGCTTTCTTT,CASDRGRRNTEAFF
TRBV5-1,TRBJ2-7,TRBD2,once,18,TGCGCCAGCAGCTCCCGAACTAGCGGGAGACTAACCGTCTACGAGCAGTACTTC,CASSSRTSGRLTVYEQYF
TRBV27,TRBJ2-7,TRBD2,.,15,TGTGCCAGCCGGGAGGCGGGGAGAGCCGCCTACGAGCAGTACTTC,CASREAGRAAYEQYF